What follows describes a single T cell receptor (beta chain). The antigen is unknown. This table comes from immunoSEQ multiplex PCR, and its TCRdb copy is limited to in-frame clones, with some not included. The data contain nearly 2 million clones, less than 95% of them singletons. Positively selected for CCR7, the CD45RO-negative cells used as naive CD8 cells excluded terminally differentiated effector memory CD45RA+ cells. This entry is derived from a study of shared clonotypes between healthy human individuals. General study results and limits: The researchers took only blood, and tissue repertoires probably look different. Large sequencing depth failed to make sorted-subset sequencing complete, rarefaction showed. Naive CD4 clonotype sharing across a few donors was approximately 5%.

This CDR3 has 15 amino acids. Per germline, CDR1 SGDLS and CDR2 YYNGEE. With 0 bases clipped from V and 7 bases from J, the junction kept 5 bases outside the gene matches. The chain joins TRBV9 to TRBJ1-2, with 11 bases that match TRBD1. Sequenced input: naive CD8+ T cells sorted from blood. The receptor was derived from a man younger than 30 in good health. The CDR3 DNA is TGTGCCAGCAGCGTAGAATGGGACAGGGGGAGTGGCTACACCTTC. Its translation: CASSVEWDRGSGYTF.